What follows is one T cell receptor (beta chain) and its context. These data come from a study of cytomegalovirus exposure and HLA in healthy donors. 60 Vbeta and 13 Jbeta primers were used in PCR. Assay: immunoSEQ multiplex PCR; the TCRdb copy retains only in-frame clones and omits some. Of 150,000 to 200,000 clones listed, roughly 77% are singletons. With V trimmed by 7 bases and J by 5 bases, 10 bases remained unmatched. The CDR3 contains 15 residues. Germline V gene sequence: CDR1 MNHEY, CDR2 SVGAGI. The chain has TRBV6-5 and TRBJ1-5; 8 bases match TRBD1. This TCR came from a young woman in good health and CMV-seronegative. Sequenced: PBMCs. The CDR3 DNA follows: TGTGCCAGCAAATCAGACAGGGGAGGGGATCAGCCCCAGCATTTT. Its translation is CASKSDRGGDQPQHF.